Listed here are 21 T cell receptor beta chains from one sample, sequenced in a study of blood T cell repertoires in COVID-19. Generated by immunoSEQ multiplex PCR, the TCRdb table keeps only in-frame clones and is missing some. This table has under 55,000 clones, roughly 90% appearing once. Sequenced: peripheral blood. These receptors were collected from a human donor in a cohort sampled during active COVID-19.

The J gene is TRBJ1-1, the V gene TRBV29-1, with D possibly TRBD1 on 5 matching bases. Trimming removed 0 bases at V and 0 bases at J, with 14 bases between. The CDR3 is made up of 16 amino acids. CDR1 SQVTM and CDR2 ANQGSEA come from the germline V gene. This CDR3 reads CSVEDFRVGLNTEAFF. DNA of the CDR3: TGCAGCGTTGAAGACTTCAGGGTAGGGTTGAACACTGAAGCTTTCTTT.

This chain uses TRBV25-1 with TRBJ1-2; 10 bases are a match to TRBD1. In germline, CDR1 is MGHDK, CDR2 SYGVNS. CDR3 size: 13 residues. With 4 bases clipped from V and 8 bases from J, the junction kept 4 bases outside the gene matches. The CDR3 sequence is CASSGQGAQGYTF. CDR3 DNA: TGTGCCAGCAGTGGACAGGGGGCGCAAGGCTACACCTTC.

The chain joins TRBV19 to TRBJ2-3, with 9 bases lining up with TRBD1. Germline trimming cut 3 bases from V and 5 bases from J; bases unmatched to any gene: 6. CDR1 and CDR2 from the germline V gene are LNHDA and SQIVND (reference sequence). The CDR3 spans 15 residues. CDR3 bases: TGTGCCAGTAGTATCAGGACAGGGGATGGAGATACGCAGTATTTT. Residues: CASSIRTGDGDTQYF.

V is TRBV4-2 and J is TRBJ1-5; D is ambiguous. The ends were cut back, 0 bases at V and 3 bases at J, with 9 bases in the middle. Germline-derived CDR1 and CDR2 are LGHNA and YNFKEQ. This CDR3 has 15 amino acids. This CDR3 reads CASSQEAGNNQPQHF. DNA of the CDR3: TGTGCCAGCAGCCAAGAAGCCGGGAACAATCAGCCCCAGCATTTT.

The chain has TRBV19 and TRBJ1-6; 8 bases are shared with TRBD1. This CDR3 region has 14 residues. The germline V gene has CDR1 LNHDA and CDR2 SQIVND (reference sequence). Trimming at V came to 5 bases and at J to 10 bases, leaving 7 bases not matched to a gene. The CDR3 reads CASSGQGHRSPLHF. The CDR3 DNA reads TGTGCCAGTAGTGGACAGGGCCATAGATCACCCCTCCACTTT.

This chain joins TRBV27 and TRBJ2-1, with 11 bases fitting TRBD2. The V and J ends lost 7 bases and 5 bases, in that order; junction bases with no gene match: 1. The CDR3 has 13 amino acids. Germline CDR1 and CDR2: MNHEY and SMNVEV (reference sequence). The CDR3 loop is CASKTSGNNEQFF. The CDR3 DNA sequence: TGTGCCAGCAAGACTAGCGGGAACAATGAGCAGTTCTTC.

The rearrangement uses TRBV28 and TRBJ2-1, with D hard to call. The CDR3 loop spans 15 amino acids. In germline, CDR1 is MDHEN, CDR2 SYDVKM. Trimming left V 5 bases short and J 0 bases short, with 11 bases between. The chain's CDR3 is CASSLRWSSYNEQFF. In nucleotides, the CDR3 is TGTGCCAGCAGTCTCCGGTGGAGCTCCTACAATGAGCAGTTCTTC.

V gene TRBV2 combines with J gene TRBJ2-7; tentatively, D is TRBD2 (5 bases). CDR3 length: 15 amino acids. The V gene's germline CDR1 is SNHLY and CDR2 FYNNEI. V lost 2 bases and J 6 bases, leaving 17 bases between the germline ends. CDR3 in amino acids: CASSEYELDPSEQYF. The CDR3 region has the DNA TGTGCCAGCAGTGAATACGAACTAGACCCCTCCGAGCAGTACTTC.

V and J are TRBV2 and TRBJ1-5; TRBD1 is a possible D gene (6 bases). Germline V gene sequence: CDR1 SNHLY, CDR2 FYNNEI. The CDR3 contains 15 residues. V lost 6 bases to trimming and J lost 4 bases, with 16 bases between them. The CDR3 region has the DNA TGTGCCAGCAGCCCCGGGACACTTGGGAATCAGCCCCAGCATTTT. Protein: CASSPGTLGNQPQHF.

CDR3: CASSFSQGGNQPQHF. CDR3 coding DNA: TGTGCCAGCAGTTTTTCACAGGGTGGCAATCAGCCCCAGCATTTT. The rearrangement joins TRBV28 to TRBJ1-5; TRBD1 is a possible D gene (6 bases). Germline-derived CDR1 and CDR2 are MDHEN and SYDVKM. The CDR3 length is 15 residues. The V and J ends lost 3 bases and 2 bases respectively, with 11 bases between them.

The CDR3 region is CASSSHGGNGNTIYF. The CDR3 nucleotides read TGTGCCAGCAGCTCCCACGGGGGGAACGGAAACACCATATATTTT. This rearrangement joins TRBV5-4 to TRBJ1-3; D may be TRBD1 (5 bases). Trimming pared 3 bases from V and 4 bases from J, leaving 14 bases between. Germline V gene sequence: CDR1 SGHNT, CDR2 YYREEE (reference sequence). The CDR3 has 15 amino acids. Combining the CDR3 with reference TRBV5-4 and TRBJ1-3 gives the whole variable domain ETGVTQSPTHLIKTRGQQVTLRCSSQSGHNTVSWYQQALGQGPQFIFQYYREEENGRGNFPPRFSGLQFPNYSSELNVNALELDDSALYLCASSSHGGNGNTIYFGEGSWLTVV.

The chain recombines TRBV11-2 with TRBJ2-3; TRBD2 agrees at 8 bases. CDR1 and CDR2 from the germline V gene are SGHAT and FQNNGV. The trim removed 6 bases at V and 0 bases at J, leaving 5 bases unmatched. CDR3 length: 15 residues. The CDR3 protein is CASRNLAGSTDTQYF. DNA for the CDR3: TGTGCCAGCAGAAATCTAGCGGGCAGCACAGATACGCAGTATTTT. Full variable domain (outside the CDR3, taken from reference TRBV11-2 and TRBJ2-3): EAGVAQSPRYKIIEKRQSVAFWCNPISGHATLYWYQQILGQGPKLLIQFQNNGVVDDSQLPKDRFSAERLKGVDSTLKIQPAKLEDSAVYLCASRNLAGSTDTQYFGPGTRLTVL.

CDR3: CASSQAGISTGNTEAFF. CDR3 in DNA: TGCGCCAGCAGCCAAGCTGGGATTTCGACAGGGAACACTGAAGCTTTCTTT. V is TRBV4-1 and J is TRBJ1-1; TRBD1 is a possible D gene (6 bases). Germline CDR1 is MGHRA and CDR2 is YSYEKL. V was shortened by 1 base and J by 1 base, with 16 bases between the two germline ends. The CDR3 has 17 amino acids.

This chain connects TRBV4-1 to TRBJ2-1, with 8 bases matching TRBD2. The length of the CDR3 is 15 residues. CDR1 and CDR2 (germline): MGHRA, YSYEKL. With 3 bases clipped from V and 12 bases from J, the junction kept 13 bases outside the gene matches. The CDR3 spells CASSQAGTSDLVQFF. CDR3 nucleotides: TGCGCCAGCAGCCAGGCCGGGACTAGTGATTTGGTGCAGTTCTTC.

The V and J genes are TRBV5-1 and TRBJ2-3; 10 bases fit TRBD1. The germline V gene encodes CDR1 SGHRS and CDR2 YFSETQ. The trim removed 4 bases at V and 4 bases at J, leaving 3 bases unmatched. This CDR3 is built from 14 residues. CDR3 in DNA: TGCGCCAGCAGCCCCGGACAGGGGGCAGATACGCAGTATTTT. Encoded protein: CASSPGQGADTQYF.

This clone was counted a single time. This chain uses TRBV4-2 with TRBJ2-1, with 13 bases aligning to TRBD2. Per the germline V gene, CDR1 is LGHNA and CDR2 is YNFKEQ. J lost 0 bases, V lost 1 base, and 9 bases had no gene match. The CDR3 runs to 20 residues. CDR3 DNA sequence: TGTGCCAGCAGCCAAGGGCCGGGACTAGCGGGATCGAGCTCCTACAATGAGCAGTTCTTC. It specifies CASSQGPGLAGSSSYNEQFF.

The chain uses TRBV28 and TRBJ1-5; unclear D gene. This CDR3 spans 12 amino acids. Germline loops: CDR1 MDHEN, CDR2 SYDVKM. The ends were cut back, 10 bases at V and 4 bases at J, with 11 bases in the middle. The CDR3 DNA follows: TGTGCCACCCTCGGGGTTAATCAGCCCCAGCATTTT. Encoded protein: CATLGVNQPQHF. The whole variable domain, filled in from reference TRBV28 and TRBJ1-5, reads DVKVTQSSRYLVKRTGEKVFLECVQDMDHENMFWYRQDPGLGLRLIYFSYDVKMKEKGDIPEGYSVSREKKERFSLILESASTNQTSMYLCATLGVNQPQHFGDGTRLSIL.

A single count supports this clone. The chain couples TRBV5-1 to TRBJ2-2; D may be TRBD2 (5 bases). Germline assignment: CDR1 SGHRS and CDR2 YFSETQ. Trimming pared 7 bases from V and 0 bases from J, leaving 13 bases between. The CDR3 consists of 15 residues. CDR3 region: CASGFGLPNTGELFF. The CDR3 nucleotides are TGCGCCAGCGGGTTTGGACTCCCGAACACCGGGGAGCTGTTTTTT.

In its sample, this clone was seen a few times. The chain carries TRBV27 and TRBJ2-3; D might be TRBD2 (5 bases). CDR1 MNHEY and CDR2 SMNVEV come from the germline V gene (reference sequence). Trimming removed 3 bases from V and 1 base from J, with 17 bases in between. The CDR3 totals 17 residues. CDR3 nucleotide sequence: TGTGCCAGCAGTTTTCGGATCGCAACTAGAGGCACAGATACGCAGTATTTT. This translates into CASSFRIATRGTDTQYF.

The chain links TRBV12-3 or TRBV12-4 to TRBJ1-1, with 7 nucleotides matching TRBD1. The ends lost 6 bases at V and 11 bases at J; junction bases unmatched: 12. The CDR3 consists of 13 residues. The DNA for the CDR3 is TGTGCCAGCAGCCCGACAGGGCCGACTGGGGCTTTCTTT. This encodes CASSPTGPTGAFF.

The chain uses TRBV29-1 and TRBJ2-3; TRBD2 matches 9 bases. The junction had 2 bases not matched to a gene; V was cut back by 4 bases and J by 3 bases. The CDR3 totals 13 residues. Germline-derived CDR1 and CDR2 are SQVTM and ANQGSEA. CDR3 in amino acids: CSVGLAGTDTQYF. In nucleotides, the CDR3 is TGCAGCGTTGGGCTAGCGGGAACAGATACGCAGTATTTT.